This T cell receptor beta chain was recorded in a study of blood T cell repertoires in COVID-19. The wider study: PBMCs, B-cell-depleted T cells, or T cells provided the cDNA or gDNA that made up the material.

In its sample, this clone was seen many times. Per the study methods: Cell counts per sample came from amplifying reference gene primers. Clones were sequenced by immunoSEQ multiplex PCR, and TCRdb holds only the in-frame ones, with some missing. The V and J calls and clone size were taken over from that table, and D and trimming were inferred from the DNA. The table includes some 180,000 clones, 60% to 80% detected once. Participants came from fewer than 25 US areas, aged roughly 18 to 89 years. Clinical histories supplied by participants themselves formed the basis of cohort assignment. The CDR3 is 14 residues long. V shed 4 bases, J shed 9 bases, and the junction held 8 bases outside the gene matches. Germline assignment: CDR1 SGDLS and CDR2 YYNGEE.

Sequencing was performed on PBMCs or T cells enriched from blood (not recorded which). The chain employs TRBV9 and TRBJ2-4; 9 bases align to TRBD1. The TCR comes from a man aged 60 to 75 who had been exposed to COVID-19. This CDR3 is CASSSGQGRPIQYF. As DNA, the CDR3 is TGTGCCAGCAGCTCCGGACAGGGGCGTCCCATTCAGTACTTC.